Listed below are T cell receptor beta chains from one sample, sequenced in a study of vaccination effects on CD4 cells after COVID-19. TCRdb's copy holds only in-frame clones and misses some; the assay was immunoSEQ multiplex PCR. The sample has more than 11,000 clones, approximately 82% seen once; the top ten hold around 23%. What these receptors recognize is not known. Sequencing was performed on CD4+ T cells from PBMCs cultured with HCoV-229E spike peptides, taken before COVID-19 vaccination. The origin of the receptors is a human donor who received a COVID-19 vaccine. Both conserved end residues are part of each CDR3. Each record gives: clone size, J gene, V gene, D gene, CDR3 DNA, CDR3 protein. The D gene is left open where the match is weak. The size of a clone is reported for some rows only, either as once, few or many, or as a class for expanded clones.

size: -
J: TRBJ2-1
V: TRBV27
D: -
DNA: TGTGCCAGCAGTTTATGGGGCCGGTCGAATGAGCAGTTCTTC
CDR3: CASSLWGRSNEQFF

size: few
J: TRBJ1-2
V: TRBV5-1
D: -
DNA: TGCGCCAGCAGCTTGGCTACAGGGAACTACTATGGCTACACCTTC
CDR3: CASSLATGNYYGYTF

size: -
J: TRBJ1-1
V: TRBV3-1/TRBV3-2
D: -
DNA: TGTGCCAGCAGCCAAGAAGGCAGGCCTGAAGCTTTCTTT
CDR3: CASSQEGRPEAFF

size: once
J: TRBJ1-5
V: TRBV28
D: -
DNA: TGTGCCAGCAGTTTATTCTGGGGAGGTCAGCCCCAGCATTTT
CDR3: CASSLFWGGQPQHF

size: -
J: TRBJ2-1
V: TRBV13
D: TRBD2
DNA: TGTGCCAGCAGACAGACTAGCGGGAGTGTCACCTACAATGAGCAGTTCTTC
CDR3: CASRQTSGSVTYNEQFF

size: -
J: TRBJ2-5
V: TRBV24-1
D: TRBD2
DNA: TGTGCCACCAGTGATAGCGGGAGTTTCCAAGAGACCCAGTACTTC
CDR3: CATSDSGSFQETQYF

size: -
J: TRBJ2-7
V: TRBV30
D: -
DNA: TGTGCCTGGAGTGTACTGGCTAGGCCTACCTCCTACGAGCAGTACTTC
CDR3: CAWSVLARPTSYEQYF

size: -
J: TRBJ1-2
V: TRBV28
D: -
DNA: TGTGCCAGCAGATTACCCGGGCTCTATGGCTACACCTTC
CDR3: CASRLPGLYGYTF

size: -
J: TRBJ1-5
V: TRBV24-1
D: -
DNA: TGTGCCACCAGTGCGGGGCGGAGGGCCAATCAGCCCCAGCATTTT
CDR3: CATSAGRRANQPQHF

size: few
J: TRBJ1-2
V: TRBV3-1/TRBV3-2
D: TRBD1
DNA: TGTGCCAGCAGCCAAAGACAGGGTCGTGGCTACACCTTC
CDR3: CASSQRQGRGYTF

size: -
J: TRBJ2-3
V: TRBV6-2/TRBV6-3
D: -
DNA: TGTGCCAGCAGTTACCCAGAGGCTGGTGGGGCAATCACAGATACGCAGTATTTT
CDR3: CASSYPEAGGAITDTQYF

size: -
J: TRBJ1-3
V: TRBV6-5
D: TRBD1
DNA: TGTGCCAGCAGTTACTCTGGACCGGGACAGGGAGACACCATATATTTT
CDR3: CASSYSGPGQGDTIYF

size: once
J: TRBJ2-2
V: TRBV6-1
D: TRBD1
DNA: TGTGCCAGCAGTGACGCACAGGGGGTCACCGGGGAGCTGTTTTTT
CDR3: CASSDAQGVTGELFF

size: once
J: TRBJ1-3
V: TRBV5-1
D: TRBD1
DNA: TGCGCCAGCAGCATGACCCCGAGACAGGGAAGGGGCGGCACTGGAAACACCATATATTTT
CDR3: CASSMTPRQGRGGTGNTIYF

size: -
J: TRBJ2-3
V: TRBV6-1
D: -
DNA: TGTGCCAGCAGGGAAGGGGGAACTTATGATACGCAGTATTTT
CDR3: CASREGGTYDTQYF

size: once
J: TRBJ2-1
V: TRBV5-4
D: TRBD2
DNA: TGTGCCAGCAGCACTTCCCTTCTAGCGGGAGTTGGCAATGAGCAGTTCTTC
CDR3: CASSTSLLAGVGNEQFF

size: once
J: TRBJ2-2
V: TRBV7-9
D: -
DNA: TGTGCCAGCAGCGACATAGTTGGCACCGGGGAGCTGTTTTTT
CDR3: CASSDIVGTGELFF

size: -
J: TRBJ1-5
V: TRBV19
D: TRBD1
DNA: TGTGCCAGTAGCCTGGGACAGTTGGGGCCCCAGCATTTT
CDR3: CASSLGQLGPQHF

size: -
J: TRBJ1-2
V: TRBV5-1
D: TRBD1
DNA: TGCGCCAGCAGCTCTCAAACGACAGGGGGTGGAGGCTACACCTTC
CDR3: CASSSQTTGGGGYTF

size: -
J: TRBJ2-2
V: TRBV11-2
D: TRBD2
DNA: TGTGCCAGCGGTTGGGGCGGGGGGCGGAACACCGGGGAGCTGTTTTTT
CDR3: CASGWGGGRNTGELFF

size: -
J: TRBJ1-1
V: TRBV3-1/TRBV3-2
D: -
DNA: TGTGCCAGCAGCCAAGCGGGGGCCACTGAAGCTTTCTTT
CDR3: CASSQAGATEAFF

size: -
J: TRBJ2-1
V: TRBV19
D: -
DNA: TGTGCCAGTAGTATAGGACACTCAAGCAATGAGCAGTTCTTC
CDR3: CASSIGHSSNEQFF

size: -
J: TRBJ2-5
V: TRBV7-2
D: -
DNA: TGTGCCAGCAGCTTGGCCAGGGGAGGAGAGACCCAGTACTTC
CDR3: CASSLARGGETQYF

size: -
J: TRBJ2-2
V: TRBV10-3
D: TRBD2
DNA: TGTGCCATCAAGGCGGCTAGCGGGAGACCTAGCGCCGGGGAGCTGTTTTTT
CDR3: CAIKAASGRPSAGELFF

size: -
J: TRBJ1-2
V: TRBV28
D: -
DNA: TGTGCCAGCAGTCCCGGAAGGGGGGTAGACGGCTACACCTTC
CDR3: CASSPGRGVDGYTF

size: -
J: TRBJ2-7
V: TRBV7-6
D: TRBD1
DNA: TGTGCCAGCAGTAAAGGGCCCGGGACAGGAGGGACCTACGAGCAGTACTTC
CDR3: CASSKGPGTGGTYEQYF

size: -
J: TRBJ2-5
V: TRBV11-3
D: -
DNA: TGTGCCAGCAGCTTAGATCGGGGACCCCAAGAGACCCAGTACTTC
CDR3: CASSLDRGPQETQYF

size: few
J: TRBJ1-3
V: TRBV6-6
D: -
DNA: TGTGCCAGCCAGTCTGGAAACACCATATATTTT
CDR3: CASQSGNTIYF

size: -
J: TRBJ1-1
V: TRBV4-1
D: -
DNA: TGCGCCAGCAGCCAAGATTTTCGCAGGTTGAACACTGAAGCTTTCTTT
CDR3: CASSQDFRRLNTEAFF

size: -
J: TRBJ1-2
V: TRBV6-2/TRBV6-3
D: -
DNA: TGTGCCAGCAGTTATTCGGGCTATGGCTACACCTTC
CDR3: CASSYSGYGYTF

size: -
J: TRBJ1-4
V: TRBV5-1
D: -
DNA: TGCGCCAGCAGCTTGGCCCGCGGAATAGGAGAAAAACTGTTTTTT
CDR3: CASSLARGIGEKLFF